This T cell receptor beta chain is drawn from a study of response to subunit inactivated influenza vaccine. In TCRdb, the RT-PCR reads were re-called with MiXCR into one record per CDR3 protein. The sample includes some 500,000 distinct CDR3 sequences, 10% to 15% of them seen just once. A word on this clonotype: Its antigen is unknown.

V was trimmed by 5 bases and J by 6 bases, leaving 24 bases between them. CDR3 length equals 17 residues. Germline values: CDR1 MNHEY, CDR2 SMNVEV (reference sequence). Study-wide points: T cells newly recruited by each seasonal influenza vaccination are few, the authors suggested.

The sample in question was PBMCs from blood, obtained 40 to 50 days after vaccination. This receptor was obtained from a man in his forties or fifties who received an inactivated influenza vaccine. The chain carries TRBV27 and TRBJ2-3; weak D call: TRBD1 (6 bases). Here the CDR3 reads CASSRGMGDALEDTQYF. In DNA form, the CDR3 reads TGTGCCAGCAGTAGGGGGATGGGGGACGCCCTAGAGGATACGCAGTATTTT.